The 8 T cell receptor beta chains below come from one sample, sequenced in a study of cytomegalovirus exposure and HLA in healthy donors. The PCR employed 60 Vbeta primers together with 13 Jbeta primers. TCRdb's table, derived via immunoSEQ multiplex PCR, lists solely in-frame clones and lacks some. The sample holds some 120,000 clones; around 74% are singletons and the top ten take roughly 4.4%. The sample comprised PBMCs. The receptors derive from a young man in good health and CMV-seropositive.

The chain uses TRBV7-9 and TRBJ2-6; no clear D. Between the trimmed V and J ends, which lost 2 bases and 0 bases, there was a span of 5 bases. The CDR3 consists of 15 residues. Germline V CDR1 and CDR2: SEHNR, FQNEAQ (reference sequence). The CDR3 bases are TGTGCCAGCAGCTTAAGGAGCTCTGGGGCCAACGTCCTGACTTTC. As protein: CASSLRSSGANVLTF. Combining the CDR3 with reference TRBV7-9 and TRBJ2-6 gives the whole variable domain DTGVSQNPRHKITKRGQNVTFRCDPISEHNRLYWYRQTLGQGPEFLTYFQNEAQLEKSRLLSDRFSAERPKGSFSTLEIQRTEQGDSAMYLCASSLRSSGANVLTFGAGSRLTVL.

DNA of the CDR3: TGTGCCACCTATCGAGCAACGGGCAATCAGCCCCAGCATTTT. Translation: CATYRATGNQPQHF. J is TRBJ1-5 and V is TRBV6-1, with D unclear. Looked up from germline, CDR1 is MNHNS and CDR2 is SASEGT. There are 14 residues in the CDR3. V was trimmed by 10 bases and J by 2 bases, leaving 15 bases between them.

This chain uses TRBV30 with TRBJ2-7; D perhaps matches TRBD1 (6 bases). V lost 0 bases and J 2 bases, leaving 11 bases between the germline ends. The CDR3 runs 14 residues. Germline values: CDR1 GTSNPN, CDR2 SVGIG (reference sequence). The DNA for the CDR3 is TGTGCCTGGAGTGTCGGGAAGGGGGCCTACGAGCAGTACTTC. Amino acids: CAWSVGKGAYEQYF.

V is TRBV28 and J is TRBJ2-2; TRBD2 matches at 8 bases. The CDR3 totals 18 residues. After removal of 7 bases from V and 2 bases from J, the junction contained 15 bases not matched to a gene. CDR1 MDHEN and CDR2 SYDVKM come from the germline V gene. CDR3 amino acids: CASNLGGGPRINTGELFF. CDR3 coding DNA: TGTGCCAGCAACCTCGGGGGGGGGCCACGAATAAACACCGGGGAGCTGTTTTTT.

The J gene is TRBJ1-6, the V gene TRBV19; D gene ambiguous. With 4 bases removed from V and 0 bases from J, the gap between germline ends came to 7 bases. This CDR3 spans 15 amino acids. Germline CDR1 LNHDA, CDR2 SQIVND (reference sequence). CDR3 loop: CASSTESSYNSPLHF. In nucleotides, the CDR3 is TGTGCCAGTAGTACCGAGAGCTCCTATAATTCACCCCTCCACTTT.

The chain carries TRBV5-1 and TRBJ2-2, with D possibly being TRBD2 (7 bases). Trimming took off 3 bases at V and 0 bases at J, with 9 bases between the two ends. The CDR3 has 15 amino acids. Germline lookup yields CDR1 SGHRS and CDR2 YFSETQ. This CDR3 reads CASSSGGANTGELFF. DNA for the CDR3: TGCGCCAGCAGCTCGGGGGGCGCGAACACCGGGGAGCTGTTTTTT.

The rearrangement links TRBV5-1 to TRBJ2-2; maybe TRBD1 (5 bases). Germline CDR1 and CDR2: SGHRS and YFSETQ. The V end was cut by 4 bases, the J end by 5 bases, with 12 bases between. The CDR3 is 14 amino acids. CDR3 in amino acids: CASSAQRTTGELFF. CDR3 DNA: TGCGCCAGCAGCGCACAAAGGACAACCGGGGAGCTGTTTTTT.

This chain uses TRBV9 with TRBJ2-2; D might be TRBD1 (5 bases). V shed 1 base and J shed 3 bases, with 13 bases lying between them. Germline values: CDR1 SGDLS, CDR2 YYNGEE. The CDR3 covers 16 residues. In DNA, the CDR3 is TGTGCCAGCAGCGTACCGCAGGGAATAGACACCGGGGAGCTGTTTTTT. It codes for CASSVPQGIDTGELFF.